A single sample is the source of the 16 T cell receptor beta chains below, sequenced in a study of tumour-infiltrating T cells in Burkitt lymphoma. The repertoire was sequenced with immunoSEQ multiplex PCR; TCRdb's copy has only in-frame clones and lacks some. The sample lists 1,300 or so clones, more than 96% occurring once. Sequencing was carried out using tumor tissue. The receptors here all came from a human donor with Burkitt lymphoma.

The chain has TRBV5-6 and TRBJ1-1; no definite D call. The CDR3 has 15 residues. Germline V gene lookup returns CDR1 SGHDT and CDR2 YYEEEE. V lost 0 bases and J lost 0, with 9 bases in between. The CDR3 DNA reads as TGTGCCAGCAGCTTGGGTGGCAGCTTGAACACTGAAGCTTTCTTT. Translating gives CASSLGGSLNTEAFF.

J is TRBJ2-7 and V is TRBV10-1; no firm D call. Trimming pared 4 bases from V and 6 bases from J, leaving 13 bases between. The CDR3 is 13 residues long. Germline V CDR1 and CDR2: WNHNN, SYGVQD (reference sequence). The chain's CDR3 is CASSASPGGEQYF. The DNA for the CDR3 is TGCGCCAGCAGTGCCTCCCCCGGTGGCGAGCAGTACTTC.

The rearrangement uses TRBV6-5 and TRBJ2-3; D possibly matches TRBD1 or TRBD2 (6 bases each). The germline V gene encodes CDR1 MNHEY and CDR2 SVGAGI. Trimming took 0 bases from V and 3 from J, leaving 13 bases between them. The CDR3 length is 16 residues. CDR3 bases: TGTGCCAGCAGTTACTCGGAGGGGGGCAGTACAGATACGCAGTATTTT. It specifies CASSYSEGGSTDTQYF.

In nucleotides, the CDR3 is TGTGCCAGCAGCGTACTGCCGGGGAAACAAGAGACCCAGTACTTC. This encodes CASSVLPGKQETQYF. The chain uses TRBV9 and TRBJ2-5; possible D gene TRBD2, 5 bases. The germline V and J ends were trimmed by 1 base and 2 bases, with 12 bases remaining between them. This CDR3 has 15 amino acids. Germline V lookup: CDR1 SGDLS, CDR2 YYNGEE.

This clone was seen just once. V usage is TRBV14 and J usage is TRBJ2-7; the D is unclear. Trimming removed 5 bases at V and 3 bases at J, with 8 bases between. The germline gives CDR1 SGHDN, CDR2 FVKESK. The CDR3 is 12 residues long. The DNA of the CDR3 is TGTGCCAGCAGCTATCAACGCTACGAGCAGTACTTC. Its protein product is CASSYQRYEQYF.

V usage is TRBV30 and J usage is TRBJ2-1, with 7 bases fitting TRBD2. Germline CDR1 is GTSNPN and CDR2 is SVGIG (reference sequence). The V and J ends lost 0 bases and 9 bases, in that order; junction bases with no gene match: 5. This CDR3 comprises 13 residues. The CDR3 loop reads CAWSVRAGREQFF. The CDR3 DNA reads TGTGCCTGGAGTGTTCGAGCGGGACGTGAGCAGTTCTTC. The full variable domain, rest sourced from reference TRBV30 and TRBJ2-1, is SQTIHQWPATLVQPVGSPLSLECTVEGTSNPNLYWYRQAAGRGLQLLFYSVGIGQISSEVPQNLSASRPQDRQFILSSKKLLLSDSGFYLCAWSVRAGREQFFGPGTRLTVL.

The chain has TRBV7-3 and TRBJ2-1; 9 bases line up with TRBD2. The length of the CDR3 is 16 residues. The V gene end was trimmed by 0 bases and the J gene end by 8 bases; junction bases not matched to a gene: 8. CDR1 is SGHTA, CDR2 FQGTGA, per germline. Here the CDR3 DNA reads TGTGCCAGCAGCTTAACAAGGCTAGCGGGATTGGATGAGCAGTTCTTC. Protein product: CASSLTRLAGLDEQFF.

The V and J genes are TRBV18 and TRBJ2-3; no clear D gene. Germline V gene data show CDR1 as KGHSH and CDR2 as LQKENI. V shed 2 bases and J shed 0 bases, with 6 bases lying between them. The CDR3 consists of 14 residues. DNA of the CDR3: TGTGCCAGCTCACCAGTGGACAGCACAGATACGCAGTATTTT. Its protein product is CASSPVDSTDTQYF.

The chain has TRBV19 and TRBJ1-2; no clear D gene. There are 16 residues in the CDR3. With 3 bases removed from V and 0 bases from J, the gap between germline ends came to 14 bases. Germline CDR1 is LNHDA and CDR2 is SQIVND (reference sequence). For the CDR3, the DNA is TGTGCCAGTAGTATTGATTGGCCGTCAGCTAACTATGGCTACACCTTC. Amino acid sequence: CASSIDWPSANYGYTF.

The chain employs TRBV28 and TRBJ2-1, with 9 bases lining up with TRBD2. Germline assignment: CDR1 MDHEN and CDR2 SYDVKM. The CDR3 covers 21 residues. V shed 10 bases and J 0 bases; nucleotides not matched to a gene: 25. The CDR3 coding sequence is TGTGCCACACATAAAGGAGCGGGAGGATACCTCTCCCCAAGCTCCTACAATGAGCAGTTCTTC. As protein: CATHKGAGGYLSPSSYNEQFF.

V usage is TRBV28 and J usage is TRBJ1-1; D is unclear. In germline, CDR1 is MDHEN, CDR2 SYDVKM. The CDR3 runs 14 residues. V was pared by 6 bases and J by 1 base, with 12 bases between. Written as DNA, the CDR3 is TGTGCCAGCAGCACCTACCCGACGAACACTGAAGCTTTCTTT. Residues: CASSTYPTNTEAFF. Complete variable domain (other parts from reference TRBV28 and TRBJ1-1): DVKVTQSSRYLVKRTGEKVFLECVQDMDHENMFWYRQDPGLGLRLIYFSYDVKMKEKGDIPEGYSVSREKKERFSLILESASTNQTSMYLCASSTYPTNTEAFFGQGTRLTVV.

The chain joins TRBV30 to TRBJ1-4; D gene uncertain. The CDR3 loop spans 13 amino acids. Germline lookup yields CDR1 GTSNPN and CDR2 SVGIG (reference sequence). V was pared by 5 bases and J by 5 bases, with 12 bases between. The CDR3 reads CAWGSGGNEKLFF. In DNA form, the CDR3 reads TGTGCCTGGGGATCAGGCGGGAATGAAAAACTGTTTTTT.

DNA for the CDR3: TGTGCCAGCAGCAAAACAGGGATGGGAAAGACCCAGTACTTC. It encodes CASSKTGMGKTQYF. The chain joins TRBV7-2 to TRBJ2-5; possible D gene TRBD1, 6 bases. This CDR3 region has 14 residues. With 5 bases removed from V and 6 bases from J, the gap between germline ends came to 16 bases. The germline CDR1 and CDR2 sequences are SGHTA and FQGNSA.

The chain joins TRBV7-2 to TRBJ1-5, with D maybe TRBD1 (6 bases). V gave up 1 base and J gave up 10 bases, with 20 bases separating them. The CDR3 extends over 16 amino acids. Germline CDR1 SGHTA, CDR2 FQGNSA. CDR3 sequence (DNA): TGTGCCAGCAGCTTAGTTAAGGGGACACGTATCAGCCCCCAGCATTTT. Its protein is CASSLVKGTRISPQHF.

The J gene is TRBJ2-1, the V gene TRBV4-3; maybe TRBD2 (6 bases). In germline, CDR1 is LGHNA, CDR2 YSLEER. The CDR3 has 15 residues. V was pared by 0 bases and J by 10 bases, with 16 bases between. In DNA, the CDR3 is TGCGCCAGCAGCCAAGACGCGGGACTGCTAGCGGAGCAGTTCTTC. Encoded protein: CASSQDAGLLAEQFF.

The chain is built from TRBV9 and TRBJ2-7; D gene ambiguous. Trimming cost V 0 bases and J 0 bases, with 7 bases left between them. CDR3 length: 14 amino acids. Germline-derived CDR1 and CDR2 are SGDLS and YYNGEE. CDR3 protein: CASSVDITSYEQYF. The DNA of the CDR3 is TGTGCCAGCAGCGTAGACATAACCTCCTACGAGCAGTACTTC.